This is a list of T cell receptor beta chains from one sample in a study of Ad26.COV2.S vaccination and SARS-CoV-2 variants. The data were produced by immunoSEQ multiplex PCR, yet TCRdb's version contains in-frame clones alone and is incomplete. This table has around 100,000 clones, more than 65% appearing once. The material was peripheral blood, obtained after recovery from COVID-19. These receptors all stem from a human donor who had recovered from COVID-19. Each CDR3 is given with its conserved first and last residue. A D gene is named only where the DNA matches it firmly. Clone sizes are given selectively: once, few, many, or a class where the clone is expanded.

d_call	v_call	j_call	clone_size	cdr3_aa	cdr3_nt
NA	TRBV10-3	TRBJ1-6	NA	CAISGGLNSPLHF	TGTGCCATCAGTGGGGGATTGAATTCACCCCTCCACTTT
TRBD1	TRBV5-1	TRBJ1-4	NA	CASSLGQGWEKLFF	TGCGCCAGCAGCTTAGGACAGGGATGGGAAAAACTGTTTTTT
NA	TRBV21-1	TRBJ2-1	NA	CASSNGLAGDNEQFF	TGTGCCAGCAGCAACGGACTAGCGGGAGACAATGAGCAGTTCTTC
NA	TRBV5-1	TRBJ2-7	NA	CASSLLDLSYEQYF	TGCGCCAGCAGCTTGTTGGACCTCTCCTACGAGCAGTACTTC
TRBD2	TRBV7-2	TRBJ2-7	few	CASSYGGSSSYEQYF	TGTGCCAGCAGCTACGGGGGGTCGAGCTCCTACGAGCAGTACTTC
TRBD1	TRBV5-4	TRBJ1-2	few	CASNPAGGAFRGGYTF	TGTGCCAGCAACCCGGCAGGGGGCGCATTCCGGGGAGGCTACACCTTC
NA	TRBV27	TRBJ1-5	NA	CASSFSRFQPQHF	TGTGCCAGCAGTTTTTCGAGGTTTCAGCCCCAGCATTTT
TRBD1	TRBV9	TRBJ2-3	NA	CASRGGQGSTDTQYF	TGTGCCAGCAGAGGCGGACAGGGGTCCACAGATACGCAGTATTTT
NA	TRBV4-1	TRBJ2-7	few	CASSQGPSYEQYF	TGCGCCAGCAGCCAAGGACCTTCCTACGAGCAGTACTTC
NA	TRBV9	TRBJ2-7	NA	CASSPSGRSYEQYF	TGTGCCAGCAGTCCTTCGGGACGCTCCTACGAGCAGTACTTC
TRBD2	TRBV6-2/TRBV6-3	TRBJ2-1	NA	CASSWGTSGRASHEQFF	TGTGCCAGCAGTTGGGGGACTAGCGGGAGGGCCAGTCATGAGCAGTTCTTC
NA	TRBV6-5	TRBJ2-3	NA	CASSSTGSTDTQYF	TGTGCCAGCAGTTCAACCGGTAGCACAGATACGCAGTATTTT
TRBD1	TRBV27	TRBJ1-2	NA	CATSGTGKNGYTF	TGTGCCACCTCGGGGACAGGGAAAAATGGCTACACCTTC
NA	TRBV27	TRBJ1-3	NA	CASSSSQGPSGNTIYF	TGTGCCAGCAGTTCGTCCCAGGGGCCCTCTGGAAACACCATATATTTT
NA	TRBV28	TRBJ1-2	NA	CASSFRGRLYGYTF	TGTGCCAGCAGTTTCAGGGGCAGGTTGTATGGCTACACCTTC
TRBD1	TRBV2	TRBJ2-6	NA	CASSTDRGRAGANVLTF	TGTGCCAGCAGTACCGACAGGGGGCGAGCTGGGGCCAACGTCCTGACTTTC
NA	TRBV19	TRBJ1-6	NA	CASSTAGGGYNSPLHF	TGTGCCAGTAGTACCGCCGGGGGGGGGTATAATTCACCCCTCCACTTT
NA	TRBV4-3	TRBJ2-1	NA	CASSQDPEVGWNEQFF	TGCGCCAGCAGCCAGGACCCCGAGGTGGGGTGGAATGAGCAGTTCTTC
NA	TRBV9	TRBJ2-3	once	CASSVDGTPTDTQYF	TGTGCCAGCAGCGTAGACGGGACTCCCACAGATACGCAGTATTTT
NA	TRBV7-6	TRBJ2-7	NA	CASSQDSSSYEQYF	TGTGCCAGCAGCCAGGATTCGAGCTCCTACGAGCAGTACTTC
TRBD1	TRBV2	TRBJ2-7	few	CASTTGAGSYEQYF	TGTGCCAGCACTACAGGGGCGGGCTCCTACGAGCAGTACTTC
NA	TRBV7-3	TRBJ2-2	NA	CASSSSGVVGGELFF	TGTGCCAGCAGCTCCTCGGGAGTGGTTGGCGGGGAGCTGTTTTTT
NA	TRBV6-5	TRBJ2-1	NA	CASSYRPGLNNEQFF	TGTGCCAGCAGTTACCGACCGGGACTGAACAATGAGCAGTTCTTC
NA	TRBV5-6	TRBJ2-7	NA	CASSLDGSGTGEQYF	TGTGCCAGCAGCTTGGACGGGAGCGGGACAGGCGAGCAGTACTTC
NA	TRBV4-1	TRBJ1-6	NA	CASSFQGIDSPLHF	TGCGCCAGCAGCTTCCAGGGGATTGATTCACCCCTCCACTTT
TRBD2	TRBV4-1	TRBJ2-7	NA	CASSQDLGGILRPNEQYF	TGCGCCAGCAGCCAAGACCTGGGGGGGATTCTACGACCCAACGAGCAGTACTTC
TRBD2	TRBV2	TRBJ2-1	NA	CASSVREGPYNEQFF	TGTGCCAGCAGTGTAAGGGAGGGCCCCTACAATGAGCAGTTCTTC
TRBD2	TRBV5-6	TRBJ2-7	NA	CASSDRLAGVSYEQYF	TGTGCCAGCAGCGACAGACTAGCGGGAGTGTCCTACGAGCAGTACTTC
NA	TRBV28	TRBJ2-7	NA	CASSPQGSRYEQYF	TGTGCCAGCAGCCCACAGGGTAGTCGCTACGAGCAGTACTTC
TRBD1	TRBV28	TRBJ2-3	NA	CASSPDTGAPSTDTQYF	TGTGCCAGCAGTCCGGATACAGGGGCCCCGAGCACAGATACGCAGTATTTT
NA	TRBV6-5	TRBJ1-6	NA	CASSYGTGSYSPLHF	TGTGCCAGCAGTTACGGAACAGGGTCTTATTCACCCCTCCACTTT
NA	TRBV27	TRBJ2-3	NA	CASNPYRGGDTQYF	TGTGCCAGCAACCCCTATCGTGGTGGAGATACGCAGTATTTT
TRBD1	TRBV11-3	TRBJ1-1	NA	CASTTSGGGSTEAFF	TGTGCCAGCACCACCTCAGGGGGGGGATCCACTGAAGCTTTCTTT
NA	TRBV19	TRBJ1-2	NA	CASDPKGLNYGYTF	TGTGCCAGCGACCCCAAGGGGCTTAACTATGGCTACACCTTC